This T cell receptor beta chain was sequenced in a study of blood T cell repertoires in COVID-19. Study at large: PBMCs, B-cell-depleted T cells, or T cells were the source of the cDNA or gDNA that made up the material.

CDR1 and CDR2 (germline): SNHLY, FYNNEI. Germline trimming cut 2 bases from V and 6 bases from J; bases unmatched to any gene: 10. The CDR3 is 16 residues long. Per the authors' pipeline: Nucleated cell number was recorded as an estimate derived from reference gene primer amplification. Sequencing was performed with immunoSEQ multiplex PCR; in TCRdb, only in-frame clones are kept and a portion is missing. That table supplies the V and J calls and clone size; D and trimming were determined from the DNA. The data contain roughly 220,000 clones, around 86% of them singletons. The TCR sequence derives from a woman aged 40 to 49 with acute COVID-19. Material: PBMCs or T cells enriched from blood (not recorded which). This chain uses TRBV2 with TRBJ1-1; TRBD1 matches 9 bases. The chain's CDR3 is CASSENIGTGFSEAFF. Here the CDR3 DNA reads TGTGCCAGCAGTGAAAATATAGGGACAGGGTTTTCTGAAGCTTTCTTT.